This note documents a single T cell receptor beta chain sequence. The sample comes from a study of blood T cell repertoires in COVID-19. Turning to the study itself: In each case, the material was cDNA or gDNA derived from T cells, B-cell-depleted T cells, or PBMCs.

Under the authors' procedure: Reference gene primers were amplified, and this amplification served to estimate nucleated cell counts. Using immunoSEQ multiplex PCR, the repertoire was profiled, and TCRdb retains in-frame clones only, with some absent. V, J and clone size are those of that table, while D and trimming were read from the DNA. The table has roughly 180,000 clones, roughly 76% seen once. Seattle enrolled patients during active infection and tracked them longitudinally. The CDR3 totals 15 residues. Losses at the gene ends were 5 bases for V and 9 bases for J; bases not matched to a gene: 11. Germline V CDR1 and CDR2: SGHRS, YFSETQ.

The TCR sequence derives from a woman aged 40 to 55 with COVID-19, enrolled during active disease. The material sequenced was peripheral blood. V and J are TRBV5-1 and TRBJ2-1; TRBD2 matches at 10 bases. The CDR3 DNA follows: TGCGCCAGCAGTTCCCCCCTAGCGGGAGTCGGTGAGCAGTTCTTC. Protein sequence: CASSSPLAGVGEQFF.